These 9 T cell receptor beta chains were sequenced from one sample in a study of multiple sclerosis patients with progressive multifocal leukoencephalopathy (dated by TCRdb to 2018 to 2020). Library preparation used the immunoSEQ multiplex PCR assay. In its TCRdb copy, this immuneACCESS table keeps in-frame sequences only and misses some clones. Where compared with another copy, unresolved V genes explain less than half of these, and the others have no known cause. The sample table contains fewer than 35,000 clones; only one count was recorded for more than 75% of them. The biggest ten clones account for 3.2% of the sample. What the time point label conveys for this sample: time of PML onset. Sample treatment or condition, as interpreted from the label and publication: on natalizumab therapy at sampling. The sample in question was PBMCs, obtained from a patient treated with natalizumab. The origin of the receptors is a human donor with progressive multifocal leukoencephalopathy.

The rearrangement joins TRBV4-3 to TRBJ2-7, with D possibly matching TRBD1 (6 bases). The germline V gene encodes CDR1 LGHNA and CDR2 YSLEER. CDR3 size: 12 residues. Trimming took off 4 bases at V and 6 bases at J, with 10 bases between the two ends. The CDR3 DNA sequence: TGCGCCAGCAGCCGGGGCAGGGGCGAGCAGTACTTC. As protein: CASSRGRGEQYF.

The chain is built from TRBV10-1 and TRBJ2-1; no reliable D call. CDR1 WNHNN and CDR2 SYGVQD come from the germline V gene (reference sequence). V gave up 0 bases and J gave up 1 base, with 4 bases separating them. CDR3 size: 14 residues. CDR3 nucleotides: TGCGCCAGCAGTGAGTCGGGGTCCTACAATGAGCAGTTCTTC. Protein sequence: CASSESGSYNEQFF.

The chain employs TRBV7-2 and TRBJ1-2; D gene ambiguous. Germline V gene sequence: CDR1 SGHTA, CDR2 FQGNSA. The V gene lost 3 bases and the J gene lost 4 bases, with 3 bases spanning the gap. The CDR3 is 11 residues long. This chain's CDR3 is CASSLTYGYTF. The CDR3 DNA is TGTGCCAGCAGCTTGACCTATGGCTACACCTTC.

The genes are TRBV7-6 and TRBJ2-3; D uncertain. Germline V gene lookup returns CDR1 SGHVS and CDR2 FNYEAQ. The CDR3 totals 14 residues. V was trimmed by 4 bases and J by 3 bases, leaving 11 bases between them. The CDR3, as DNA: TGTGCCAGCAGCTCCGTATCGGCTACAGATACGCAGTATTTT. Its translation: CASSSVSATDTQYF.

The chain recombines TRBV19 with TRBJ2-2; D may match TRBD1 or TRBD2 (6 bases each). Trimming removed 3 bases from V and 5 bases from J, with 22 bases in between. Germline CDR1 LNHDA, CDR2 SQIVND (reference sequence). The CDR3 has 18 amino acids. As DNA, the CDR3 is TGTGCCAGTAGTATTAGGGGGGTCAGGGACTCAAGAACCGGGGAGCTGTTTTTT. This translates into CASSIRGVRDSRTGELFF.

V gene TRBV15 combines with J gene TRBJ2-7; D is ambiguous. The V gene lost 0 bases and the J gene lost 7 bases, with 19 bases spanning the gap. The germline V gene encodes CDR1 LNHNV and CDR2 YYDKDF (reference sequence). This CDR3 has 16 amino acids. The CDR3 DNA sequence: TGTGCCACCAGCAGAGATATCGTCTTTCACTCTGTGGAGCAGTACTTC. Translating gives CATSRDIVFHSVEQYF.

As DNA, the CDR3 is TGTGCCTGGAGGGCGCACACAGGGTACGGCTACACCTTC. It yields the protein CAWRAHTGYGYTF. This chain links TRBV30 with TRBJ1-2; D is possibly TRBD1 (6 bases). Germline V gene sequence: CDR1 GTSNPN, CDR2 SVGIG (reference sequence). This CDR3 comprises 13 residues. Trimming cost V 3 bases and J 8 bases, with 16 bases left between them.

The chain joins TRBV10-3 to TRBJ1-4, with D tentatively TRBD1 (5 bases). Germline V gene sequence: CDR1 ENHRY, CDR2 SYGVKD. V lost 10 bases and J lost 0, with 12 bases in between. There are 14 residues in the CDR3. The CDR3 loop is CASQRGATNEKLFF. The CDR3, as DNA: TGTGCCAGTCAGAGGGGCGCAACTAATGAAAAACTGTTTTTT.

V gene TRBV5-1 combines with J gene TRBJ2-1, with D unclear. Trimming cost V 6 bases and J 0 bases, with 13 bases left between them. The CDR3 is made up of 15 amino acids. From germline, CDR1 is SGHRS and CDR2 YFSETQ. Here the CDR3 DNA reads TGCGCCAGCACCGAGACGGTGAGCTCCTACAATGAGCAGTTCTTC. As protein: CASTETVSSYNEQFF.